This passage covers 26 T cell receptor beta chains from one sample sequenced in a study of radiotherapy plus CTLA-4 blockade in lung cancer. Generated by immunoSEQ multiplex PCR, the TCRdb table keeps only in-frame clones and is missing some. The table lists 65,000 to 85,000 clones, 70% to 80% of them singletons. The sequencing here drew on peripheral blood, taken from a patient treated with radiotherapy plus ipilimumab. The receptors were gathered from a human donor with non-small cell lung cancer whose response to radiotherapy plus ipilimumab could not be evaluated. Some clones in this sample may be carry-over from other donors' samples.

This chain uses TRBV4-2 with TRBJ2-5; the D is unclear. The CDR3 spans 14 residues. V shed 5 bases and J shed 5 bases, with 15 bases lying between them. CDR1 and CDR2 from the germline V gene are LGHNA and YNFKEQ. CDR3 DNA: TGTGCCAGCAGCATGGGCACAGTGCAGGAGACCCAGTACTTC. Translation: CASSMGTVQETQYF.

The chain employs TRBV27 and TRBJ2-7, with 8 bases aligning to TRBD2. Per the germline V gene, CDR1 is MNHEY and CDR2 is SMNVEV (reference sequence). The ends lost 5 bases at V and 4 bases at J; junction bases unmatched: 10. The CDR3 contains 15 residues. The CDR3 here is CASSEVGGAEYEQYF. In DNA form, the CDR3 reads TGTGCCAGCAGTGAGGTCGGGGGGGCCGAGTACGAGCAGTACTTC.

The chain has TRBV4-3 and TRBJ1-5; D is unresolved. Germline V lookup: CDR1 LGHNA, CDR2 YSLEER. V lost 6 bases and J 5 bases, leaving 20 bases between the germline ends. The CDR3 has 16 amino acids. The CDR3: CASSETLSGEYQPQHF. The CDR3 DNA reads as TGCGCCAGCAGTGAGACGCTCAGCGGGGAGTATCAGCCCCAGCATTTT.

The J gene is TRBJ1-5, the V gene TRBV15, with D perhaps matching TRBD1 (6 bases). Trimming removed 4 bases at V and 2 bases at J, with 12 bases between. Germline V gene sequence: CDR1 LNHNV, CDR2 YYDKDF (reference sequence). This CDR3 has 15 residues. CDR3 in DNA: TGTGCCACCAGCAAAACCAGGACAGGCAATCAGCCCCAGCATTTT. As protein: CATSKTRTGNQPQHF.

This chain connects TRBV6-5 to TRBJ1-4; D is perhaps TRBD1 (5 bases). The CDR3 contains 15 residues. With 0 bases removed from V and 8 bases from J, the gap between germline ends came to 13 bases. In germline, CDR1 is MNHEY, CDR2 SVGAGI. The CDR3 here is CASSYSSGGGEKLFF. The CDR3 nucleotides are TGTGCCAGCAGTTACTCTTCGGGGGGTGGGGAAAAACTGTTTTTT.

The gene calls are TRBV29-1 and TRBJ1-4, with TRBD1 as a possible D gene (5 bases). The CDR3 extends over 15 amino acids. V was cut by 0 bases and J by 7 bases, with 15 bases left in between. CDR1 and CDR2 (germline): SQVTM, ANQGSEA. For the CDR3, the DNA is TGCAGCGTTGAAGATCTCCCAGGGTCGGGTGAAAAACTGTTTTTT. Translated, it gives CSVEDLPGSGEKLFF.

This chain connects TRBV6-4 to TRBJ1-1, with 12 bases identical to TRBD1. The CDR3 runs to 16 residues. In germline, CDR1 is MRHNA, CDR2 SNTAGT. V lost 4 bases, J lost 5 bases, and 8 bases stayed unmatched. The CDR3 nucleotides are TGTGCCAGCAGTGCCGGGACAGGGGGCGTAGGGACTGAAGCTTTCTTT. Protein sequence: CASSAGTGGVGTEAFF.

V and J are TRBV7-9 and TRBJ1-5; 7 bases fit TRBD1. V was pared by 5 bases and J by 4 bases, with 8 bases of the junction left unmatched. The germline V gene encodes CDR1 SEHNR and CDR2 FQNEAQ (reference sequence). The CDR3 contains 15 residues. CDR3 sequence: CASSEPGTENQPQHF. In DNA, the CDR3 is TGTGCCAGCAGCGAACCCGGGACAGAGAATCAGCCCCAGCATTTT.

J is TRBJ1-2 and V is TRBV2; 11 bases are shared with TRBD1. The V gene end was trimmed by 6 bases and the J gene end by 7 bases; junction bases not matched to a gene: 10. The germline V gene encodes CDR1 SNHLY and CDR2 FYNNEI. The CDR3 loop spans 15 amino acids. CDR3 coding DNA: TGTGCCAGCAGCGGACAGGGGGCGGAGAGAAGTGGCTACACCTTC. Amino acids: CASSGQGAERSGYTF.

This rearrangement joins TRBV9 to TRBJ2-3; no firm D call. From germline, CDR1 is SGDLS and CDR2 YYNGEE. This CDR3 spans 12 amino acids. Trimming removed 4 bases from V and 8 bases from J, with 11 bases in between. Written as DNA, the CDR3 is TGTGCCAGCAGCCCTGAGGTGTCTACGCAGTATTTT. Protein product: CASSPEVSTQYF.

V is TRBV28 and J is TRBJ2-7; a weak D match, TRBD1 (6 bases). The V gene's germline CDR1 is MDHEN and CDR2 SYDVKM. The length of the CDR3 is 15 residues. Trimming cost V 6 bases and J 5 bases, with 20 bases left between them. CDR3 DNA sequence: TGTGCCAGCAGCCGTCCCAGGGGACATCTCGACGAGCAGTACTTC. Amino acid sequence: CASSRPRGHLDEQYF.

This chain uses TRBV4-1 with TRBJ2-5, with 13 bases fitting TRBD2. Looked up from germline, CDR1 is MGHRA and CDR2 is YSYEKL. The CDR3 covers 17 residues. V dropped 1 base and J dropped 1; count of bases not matched to a gene: 3. In DNA form, the CDR3 reads TGCGCCAGCAGCCAAGGGGGGACTAGCGGGGCCCAAGAGACCCAGTACTTC. Translation: CASSQGGTSGAQETQYF.

This chain connects TRBV2 to TRBJ1-3; possible D gene TRBD1, 6 bases. This CDR3 contains 14 residues. Germline assignment: CDR1 SNHLY and CDR2 FYNNEI. Deletions cut 4 bases from V and 1 base from J, with 8 bases between. The CDR3, as DNA: TGTGCCAGCAGTGTCAGGGGTTCTGGAAACACCATATATTTT. Protein product: CASSVRGSGNTIYF.

CDR3 protein: CASTRGQTYNSPLHF. The CDR3 bases are TGTGCCAGCACTAGGGGACAGACCTATAATTCACCCCTCCACTTT. The chain is built from TRBV6-1 and TRBJ1-6; TRBD1 aligns across 7 bases. Trimming cost V 7 bases and J 2 bases; bases outside gene matches: 5. The V gene's germline CDR1 is MNHNS and CDR2 SASEGT. CDR3 length: 15 amino acids.

The rearrangement joins TRBV7-6 to TRBJ1-1; no clear D gene. The CDR3 spans 13 residues. Germline loops: CDR1 SGHVS, CDR2 FNYEAQ. V lost 3 bases and J 1 base, leaving 6 bases between the germline ends. CDR3: CASSFGSNTEAFF. In DNA form, the CDR3 reads TGTGCCAGCAGCTTCGGGTCGAACACTGAAGCTTTCTTT.

The genes are TRBV10-3 and TRBJ2-5, with D perhaps TRBD2 (5 bases). The V gene's germline CDR1 is ENHRY and CDR2 SYGVKD. Trimming pared 2 bases from V and 4 bases from J, leaving 11 bases between. The CDR3 has 14 residues. The CDR3 DNA reads as TGTGCCATCAGTGAGCCCCGGGGTCGAGAGACCCAGTACTTC. Translation gives CAISEPRGRETQYF.

This clone was observed once. The chain joins TRBV4-1 to TRBJ1-2, with D possibly being TRBD1 (5 bases). The CDR3 contains 16 residues. CDR1 is MGHRA, CDR2 YSYEKL, per germline. V was shortened by 1 base and J by 4 bases, with 16 bases between the two germline ends. The CDR3 is CASSQGNVYRLYGYTF. DNA for the CDR3: TGCGCCAGCAGCCAAGGAAATGTCTACAGGCTCTATGGCTACACCTTC.

This clone has only a few counts. V gene TRBV19 combines with J gene TRBJ1-5; TRBD1 matches 8 bases. Trimming removed 5 bases from V and 4 bases from J; junction bases left unmatched: 13. The CDR3 consists of 17 residues. Germline CDR1 is LNHDA and CDR2 is SQIVND (reference sequence). CDR3 sequence reads: CASSEGTGLVTNQPQHF. CDR3 coding DNA: TGTGCCAGTAGTGAGGGGACAGGCCTGGTGACTAATCAGCCCCAGCATTTT.

The CDR3 spells CASSLYRGETQYF. DNA for the CDR3: TGTGCCAGCAGCTTATACAGGGGAGAGACCCAGTACTTC. V and J are TRBV5-8 and TRBJ2-5; 7 bases fit TRBD1. The CDR3 sequence is 13 residues long. CDR1 and CDR2 from the germline V gene are SGHTS and YDEGEE. The V segment lost 2 bases and the J segment 4 bases; nucleotides outside the gene matches: 2. Together with reference TRBV5-8 and TRBJ2-5, the CDR3 gives the full variable domain: EAGVTQSPTHLIKTRGQQATLRCSPISGHTSVYWYQQALGLGLQFLLWYDEGEERNRGNFPPRFSGRQFPNYSSELNVNALELEDSALYLCASSLYRGETQYFGPGTRLLVL.

The chain joins TRBV6-1 to TRBJ1-1; 7 positions agree with TRBD1. From germline, CDR1 is MNHNS and CDR2 SASEGT. The CDR3 covers 15 residues. The junction had 12 bases not matched to a gene; V was cut back by 6 bases and J by 5 bases. CDR3 sequence reads: CASRDSRGIGTEAFF. The CDR3 region has the DNA TGTGCCAGCAGAGATTCCAGGGGGATAGGGACTGAAGCTTTCTTT.

The chain links TRBV19 to TRBJ2-6; a possible D gene is TRBD2 (6 bases). The V and J ends lost 7 bases and 2 bases respectively, with 15 bases between them. This CDR3 is built from 16 residues. CDR1 and CDR2 (germline): LNHDA, SQIVND (reference sequence). This CDR3 is CASKFIGGAGANVLTF. CDR3 in DNA: TGTGCCAGTAAATTTATCGGCGGGGCTGGGGCCAACGTCCTGACTTTC.

This rearrangement joins TRBV5-1 to TRBJ1-1; D perhaps matches TRBD1 (5 bases). This CDR3 region has 13 residues. Trimming pared 4 bases from V and 6 bases from J, leaving 13 bases between. Germline CDR1 reads SGHRS; CDR2 reads YFSETQ. The CDR3 spells CASSGGGGSEAFF. CDR3 DNA sequence: TGCGCCAGCAGCGGTGGGGGGGGATCTGAAGCTTTCTTT.

For the CDR3, the DNA is TGTGCCAGCACCCTTCCGGGACAGGGGGCGGGCGAGCAGTACTTC. Translating it yields CASTLPGQGAGEQYF. This chain links TRBV28 with TRBJ2-7, with 12 nucleotides matching TRBD1. The CDR3 sequence is 15 residues long. V dropped 7 bases and J dropped 6; count of bases not matched to a gene: 10. Per germline, CDR1 MDHEN and CDR2 SYDVKM.

The CDR3 loop is CASSIDRANTGELFF. The DNA of the CDR3 is TGTGCCAGTAGTATTGACAGGGCGAACACCGGGGAGCTGTTTTTT. V usage is TRBV19 and J usage is TRBJ2-2, with 7 bases that match TRBD1. Per germline, CDR1 LNHDA and CDR2 SQIVND (reference sequence). The CDR3 is 15 residues long. Unmatched junction bases numbered 1, after V lost 3 bases and J lost 0 bases.

V and J are TRBV29-1 and TRBJ1-1; D not resolved. V lost 3 bases and J 1 base, leaving 3 bases between the germline ends. The CDR3 sequence is 11 residues long. Germline V gene lookup returns CDR1 SQVTM and CDR2 ANQGSEA. The CDR3 coding sequence is TGCAGCGTTGACCAGAACACTGAAGCTTTCTTT. Protein sequence: CSVDQNTEAFF.

V usage is TRBV5-1 and J usage is TRBJ2-2; D possibly corresponds to TRBD1 (6 bases). V dropped 0 bases and J dropped 4 bases, with 13 bases sitting between them. CDR1 SGHRS and CDR2 YFSETQ come from the germline V gene. The CDR3 contains 16 residues. The CDR3 DNA is TGCGCCAGCAGCTTGGTTCTGGGACATGCCACCGGGGAGCTGTTTTTT. This sequence encodes CASSLVLGHATGELFF. Drawing the rest from reference TRBV5-1 and TRBJ2-2, the complete variable domain is KAGVTQTPRYLIKTRGQQVTLSCSPISGHRSVSWYQQTPGQGLQFLFEYFSETQRNKGNFPGRFSGRQFSNSRSEMNVSTLELGDSALYLCASSLVLGHATGELFFGEGSRLTVL.